The present T cell receptor (beta chain) was sequenced within a study of T cells expressing NK-cell markers. TCRdb processed the 5' RACE reads again and assigns one entry to each CDR3 protein, with no DNA. The repertoire shows 440,000 or so distinct CDR3 sequences; the top ten hold 7.3%. This sequence originates from a woman aged 18 to 75 in good health. The sample was blood T cells: a sorted CD56 or NKG2C T cell subset, CD4+ or CD8+ T cells, or bulk PBMC T cells (not recorded which).

CDR3 sequence reads: CATAPPGGLSNQPQHF. The chain carries TRBV15 and TRBJ1-5; TCRdb's D call of TRBD1 is untestable without DNA. This CDR3 has 16 amino acids. The germline CDR1 and CDR2 sequences are LNHNV and YYDKDF (reference sequence). The entire variable domain, with the rest obtained from reference TRBV15 and TRBJ1-5, is as follows: DAMVIQNPRYQVTQFGKPVTLSCSQTLNHNVMYWYQQKSSQAPKLLFHYYDKDFNNEADTPDNFQSRRPNTSFCFLDIRSPGLGDTAMYLCATAPPGGLSNQPQHFGDGTRLSIL.